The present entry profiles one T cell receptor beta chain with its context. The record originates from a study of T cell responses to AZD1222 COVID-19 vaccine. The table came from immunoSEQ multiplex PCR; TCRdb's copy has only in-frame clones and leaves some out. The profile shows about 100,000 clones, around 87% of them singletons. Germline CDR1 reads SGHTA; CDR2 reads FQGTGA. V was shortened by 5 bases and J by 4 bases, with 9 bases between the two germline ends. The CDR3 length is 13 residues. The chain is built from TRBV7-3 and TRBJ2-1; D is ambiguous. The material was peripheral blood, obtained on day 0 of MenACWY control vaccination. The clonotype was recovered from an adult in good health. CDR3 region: CASSTDRYNEQFF. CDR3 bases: TGTGCCAGCAGCACGGACCGATACAATGAGCAGTTCTTC.